These T cell receptor beta chains were read from a single sample in a study of regulatory T cells in long-lasting Graves disease. MiXCR, applied by TCRdb to the multiplex PCR reads, yields one record per CDR3 protein. The table has about 290,000 distinct CDR3 sequences, 22% seen once; the top ten hold more than 50%. Specimen: peripheral blood mononuclear cells (PBMCs), collected when the disease was refractory, from a patient treated with antithyroid drugs. These receptors all come from a female donor with Graves disease. Both conserved end residues are part of each CDR3. D genes are given only for firm matches. Some rows mark clone size as missing; the rest say once, few, many or name a class of expanded clone.

j_call: TRBJ2-1
clone_size: few
v_call: TRBV30
d_call: TRBD2
cdr3_aa: CAWSSGSAYNEQFF
cdr3_nt: TGTGCCTGGAGTAGCGGGAGTGCCTACAATGAGCAGTTCTTC

j_call: TRBJ1-2
clone_size: many
v_call: TRBV30
d_call: -
cdr3_aa: CAWSVGDYGYTF
cdr3_nt: TGTGCCTGGAGTGTGGGTGACTATGGCTACACCTTC

j_call: TRBJ2-7
clone_size: many
v_call: TRBV7-2
d_call: -
cdr3_aa: CASSLISGATYEQYF
cdr3_nt: TGTGCCAGCAGCTTAATTAGCGGAGCGACCTACGAGCAGTACTTC

j_call: TRBJ1-5
clone_size: few
v_call: TRBV20-1
d_call: -
cdr3_aa: CSALGDSNQPQHF
cdr3_nt: TGCAGTGCTCTAGGGGATAGCAATCAGCCCCAGCATTTT

j_call: TRBJ2-2
clone_size: -
v_call: TRBV7-6
d_call: -
cdr3_aa: CASSLAGTYTGELFF
cdr3_nt: TGTGCCAGCAGCTTAGCGGGGACCTACACCGGGGAGCTGTTTTTT

j_call: TRBJ2-1
clone_size: -
v_call: TRBV6-2/TRBV6-3
d_call: -
cdr3_aa: CASSYIGGNEQFF
cdr3_nt: TGTGCCAGCAGTTACATAGGGGGCAATGAGCAGTTCTTC

j_call: TRBJ2-7
clone_size: many
v_call: TRBV29-1
d_call: TRBD1
cdr3_aa: CSVRTGGREQYF
cdr3_nt: TGCAGCGTGAGGACAGGGGGCAGGGAGCAGTACTTC

j_call: TRBJ2-1
clone_size: -
v_call: TRBV3-1
d_call: TRBD2
cdr3_aa: CASSHPLAGHYNEQFF
cdr3_nt: TGTGCCAGCAGCCATCCCTTAGCGGGGCACTACAATGAGCAGTTCTTC

j_call: TRBJ1-1
clone_size: many
v_call: TRBV28
d_call: -
cdr3_aa: CASSLPRTEAFF
cdr3_nt: TGTGCCAGCAGCCTCCCGAGAACTGAAGCTTTCTTT

j_call: TRBJ2-5
clone_size: few
v_call: TRBV20-1
d_call: -
cdr3_aa: CSPAPALETQYF
cdr3_nt: TGCAGTCCGGCCCCCGCTTTGGAGACCCAGTACTTC

j_call: TRBJ2-5
clone_size: -
v_call: TRBV12-3/TRBV12-4
d_call: TRBD2
cdr3_aa: CASSRGLAGKETQYF
cdr3_nt: TGTGCCAGCAGTCGGGGACTAGCGGGCAAAGAGACCCAGTACTTC

j_call: TRBJ1-5
clone_size: few
v_call: TRBV7-8
d_call: -
cdr3_aa: CASSLAQGWPQHF
cdr3_nt: TGTGCCAGCAGCTTAGCGCAAGGGTGGCCCCAGCATTTT

j_call: TRBJ1-2
clone_size: many
v_call: TRBV12-5
d_call: -
cdr3_aa: CASGLGGQSIYTF
cdr3_nt: TGTGCTAGTGGTTTAGGTGGACAGTCCATCTACACCTTC

j_call: TRBJ1-1
clone_size: -
v_call: TRBV2
d_call: -
cdr3_aa: CASGFQTAGGSEAFF
cdr3_nt: TGTGCCAGCGGATTCCAGACAGCTGGTGGGTCTGAAGCTTTCTTT

j_call: TRBJ2-7
clone_size: few
v_call: TRBV20-1
d_call: -
cdr3_aa: CSARGSPQVEQYF
cdr3_nt: TGCAGTGCTAGAGGGTCACCACAGGTGGAGCAGTACTTC